The rows below give T cell receptor beta chains drawn from one sample of a study of Ad26.COV2.S vaccination and SARS-CoV-2 variants. Measured with immunoSEQ multiplex PCR; TCRdb has only the in-frame clones, and not every one. The sample contains some 450,000 clones, roughly 87% of which appear only once. Sample: peripheral blood, taken in a trial of Ad26.COV2.S vaccine versus placebo. The receptors come from a person aged 18 to 65 who received the Ad26.COV2.S COVID-19 vaccine or a placebo. Each CDR3 is given with its conserved first and last residue. The D gene is left open where the match is weak. Part of the rows lack a size; the others show once, few, many or a class for expanded clones.

. TRBJ1-4 TRBD1 TRBV5-1 TGCGCCAGCAGCTCGGGACAGGGGAATGAAAAACTGTTTTTT CASSSGQGNEKLFF
. TRBJ1-2 . TRBV7-9 TGTGCCAGCAGCTTCGGTAGTGGGGGCGCGAACTATGGCTACACCTTC CASSFGSGGANYGYTF
. TRBJ2-2 TRBD1 TRBV6-5 TGTGCCAGCAACCGACAGGGGGCGGCCGGGGAGCTGTTTTTT CASNRQGAAGELFF
. TRBJ2-1 TRBD2 TRBV6-2/TRBV6-3 TGTGCCAGCAGTTACTCGGTCCTAGCGGGAGTTAATGAGCAGTTCTTC CASSYSVLAGVNEQFF
. TRBJ1-4 . TRBV3-1/TRBV3-2 TGTGCCAGCAGCCAAGTACAGGGACCGGGAAAACTGTTTTTT CASSQVQGPGKLFF
once TRBJ2-1 . TRBV18 TGTGCCAGCTCACTACCGATCGAGAGGGTTTACAATGAGCAGTTCTTC CASSLPIERVYNEQFF
once TRBJ2-1 TRBD1 TRBV10-3 TGTGCCATCAGCGGGACAGGGAGCTCCTACAATGAGCAGTTCTTC CAISGTGSSYNEQFF
few TRBJ2-1 . TRBV7-2 TGTGCCAGCAGACGATTAGGGGTGTACAATGAGCAGTTCTTC CASRRLGVYNEQFF
. TRBJ1-5 TRBD1 TRBV2 TGTGCCAGCAGTGAAGATAGACAGGGGGCCCGGTCGGGTCAGCCCCAGCATTTT CASSEDRQGARSGQPQHF
. TRBJ2-7 . TRBV5-4 TGTGCCAGCAGCTTGGAACAGACCTACGAGCAGTACTTC CASSLEQTYEQYF
. TRBJ1-1 . TRBV12-3/TRBV12-4 TGTGCCAGCACCCTCAGTGCGAACACTGAAGCTTTCTTT CASTLSANTEAFF
once TRBJ1-1 . TRBV29-1 TGCAGCGCTGGGCTTGCCCTCGGGACTGAAGCTTTCTTT CSAGLALGTEAFF
. TRBJ2-1 TRBD2 TRBV24-1 TGTGCCACCAGTGATCCGCGAGCGGGAGACAATGAGCAGTTCTTC CATSDPRAGDNEQFF
. TRBJ2-4 TRBD1 TRBV27 TGTGCCAGCAGTCGGAACACCCCGGGACAGAAAAACATTCAGTACTTC CASSRNTPGQKNIQYF
. TRBJ2-2 . TRBV3-1/TRBV3-2 TGTGCCAGCAGCCAAGTGTTCCGAGGGAACACCGGGGAGCTGTTTTTT CASSQVFRGNTGELFF
. TRBJ2-7 . TRBV18 TGTGCCAGCTCACCAGACGGCTACGAGCAGTACTTC CASSPDGYEQYF
once TRBJ1-1 . TRBV16 TGTGCCAGCAGCCGGTGGATGTCGGTAACTGAAGCTTTCTTT CASSRWMSVTEAFF
. TRBJ2-7 . TRBV6-2/TRBV6-3 TGTGCCAGCAGTCCCATCTCCGGGACCGCAATTGAGCAGTACTTC CASSPISGTAIEQYF
. TRBJ2-7 TRBD2 TRBV24-1 TGTGCCACCAGTGATTCCGGGACTAGCGGCTCCTACGAGCAGTACTTC CATSDSGTSGSYEQYF
. TRBJ2-1 TRBD1 TRBV5-8 TGTGCCAGCAGCTTAGCCGGGACAGGGGTATCCTACAATGAGCAGTTCTTC CASSLAGTGVSYNEQFF
. TRBJ2-3 . TRBV15 TGTGCCACCAGCCCGGACGGCACAGATACGCAGTATTTT CATSPDGTDTQYF
. TRBJ2-1 . TRBV28 TGTGCCAGCAGTTTATTGTTCAGGAATCTCCAATTCAATGAGCAGTTCTTC CASSLLFRNLQFNEQFF
few TRBJ1-2 . TRBV19 TGTGCCAGTAGTATTCTCGGTCGCCCCTTGGGGGGCTACACCTTC CASSILGRPLGGYTF
. TRBJ1-1 . TRBV7-9 TGTGCCAGCAGCTTAGCCCCTGAAGCTTTCTTT CASSLAPEAFF
. TRBJ2-5 TRBD2 TRBV3-1/TRBV3-2 TGTGCCAGCAACCGGGCTCTCCTAGCGGGAGGGCAAGAGACCCAGTACTTC CASNRALLAGGQETQYF
. TRBJ1-2 . TRBV6-5 TGTGCCAGCAGTTACCTATCTGGACGCGGAGGCTACACCTTC CASSYLSGRGGYTF
. TRBJ1-5 TRBD1 TRBV14 TGTGCCAGCACCCCCGAGGGGACAGAGAATCAGCCCCAGCATTTT CASTPEGTENQPQHF
. TRBJ2-3 . TRBV20-1 TGCAGTGCTAGGCCAGCCGGTACGCAGTATTTT CSARPAGTQYF
once TRBJ2-2 . TRBV27 TGTGCCAGCAGTTTATCGTCGACAACCACCGGGGAGCTGTTTTTT CASSLSSTTTGELFF
. TRBJ2-6 TRBD1 TRBV30 TGTGCCGGAAGACAGGGGTGGACTGGGGCCAACGTCCTGACTTTC CAGRQGWTGANVLTF
. TRBJ2-7 TRBD1 TRBV3-1/TRBV3-2 TGTGCCAGCAGCCCGAGTGCGGACAGGTTCTACGAGCAGTACTTC CASSPSADRFYEQYF
. TRBJ2-1 TRBD2 TRBV12-5 TGTGCTAGTGGTTGGGACGGGAGGGCCACAACGGATGAGCAGTTCTTC CASGWDGRATTDEQFF
. TRBJ2-1 TRBD2 TRBV11-1 TGTGCCAGCAGCACCAGGGCTAGCGGCTACAATGAGCAGTTCTTC CASSTRASGYNEQFF
. TRBJ2-3 TRBD2 TRBV7-2 TGTGCCAGCAGCTTGCCGGGAGGGACAGATACGCAGTATTTT CASSLPGGTDTQYF
. TRBJ2-1 TRBD2 TRBV30 TGTGCCTGGAGTGACCTAGCGGGAGGAGGTGATGAGCAGTTCTTC CAWSDLAGGGDEQFF
. TRBJ2-3 TRBD2 TRBV14 TGTGCCAGCAGCCAAGGTAGCGGGAGAGGTACAGATACGCAGTATTTT CASSQGSGRGTDTQYF
. TRBJ2-5 . TRBV6-2/TRBV6-3 TGTGCCAGCAGTTACCGACCCCCTTTACAAGAGACCCAGTACTTC CASSYRPPLQETQYF
. TRBJ2-5 TRBD2 TRBV3-1/TRBV3-2 TGTGCCAGCAGCCCCCTAGCGGTAGAAGAGACCCAGTACTTC CASSPLAVEETQYF
. TRBJ2-2 TRBD1 TRBV7-9 TGTGCCAGCAGGCCGGACAGGGGGCGCTCGCGGGAGCTGTTTTTT CASRPDRGRSRELFF
few TRBJ2-2 . TRBV6-2/TRBV6-3 TGTGCCAGCAGCTTACTAGGGAACGCCGGGGAGCTGTTTTTT CASSLLGNAGELFF
. TRBJ2-5 . TRBV6-5 TGTGCCAGCAGGTCCACAGGGTATGGGGAGACCCAGTACTTC CASRSTGYGETQYF
. TRBJ2-1 . TRBV9 TGTGCCAGCAGCCCCAGACAGGACAATGAGCAGTTCTTC CASSPRQDNEQFF
. TRBJ2-3 TRBD1 TRBV7-3 TGTGCCAGCAGCTTAAGGGGGGACAGGCGCACAGATACGCAGTATTTT CASSLRGDRRTDTQYF
. TRBJ2-7 . TRBV4-3 TGCGCCAGCAGCCGCACTGCGGCAGACTCCCACGAGCAGTACTTC CASSRTAADSHEQYF
. TRBJ2-1 TRBD2 TRBV11-2 TGTGCCAGCAGCAAACGGACTAGCGGGACCTACAATGAGCAGTTCTTC CASSKRTSGTYNEQFF
once TRBJ2-4 TRBD1 TRBV7-2 TGTGCCAGCAGCTTAAACCGACAGGGATTTAGGTACTTC CASSLNRQGFRYF